The 9 T cell receptor beta chains below all came from one sample that was sequenced in a study of T cell repertoires in cytomegalovirus infection. TCRdb re-derived calls from the reads in MiXCR, one entry per CDR3 protein. In the table there are a few hundred thousand distinct CDR3 sequences, about 35% of which are singletons. These receptors' targets are unknown. This specimen consisted of cultured PBMCs, obtained from culture after CMV antigen stimulation. These receptors all stem from a human donor in good health (CMV status not recorded). Some clones in this sample may be carry-over from other donors' samples.

In its sample, this clonotype was seen many times. V and J are TRBV7-6 and TRBJ2-1; unclear D gene. This CDR3 has 17 residues. V was cut by 2 bases and J by 7 bases, with 21 bases left in between. Per germline, CDR1 SGHVS and CDR2 FNYEAQ. The CDR3 DNA reads as TGTGCCAGCAGCTTACAAAGTTGGGCCAGCCCCGGGAATGAGCAGTTCTTC. It yields the protein CASSLQSWASPGNEQFF.

The chain has TRBV6-5 and TRBJ1-1; 7 nucleotides align to TRBD1. The germline V gene has CDR1 MNHEY and CDR2 SVGAGI. The CDR3 is 14 amino acids. V shed 2 bases, J shed 5 bases, and the junction held 5 bases outside the gene matches. CDR3 nucleotides: TGTGCCAGCAGTTACGCGACAGGGAGTACTGAAGCTTTCTTT. Amino acids: CASSYATGSTEAFF.

Many counts were recorded for this clonotype. V usage is TRBV6-1 and J usage is TRBJ1-5, with TRBD1 matching over 7 bases. The J segment lost 6 bases and the V segment lost 7 bases, leaving 12 bases of the junction unmatched. The CDR3 runs 15 residues. Germline CDR1 reads MNHNS; CDR2 reads SASEGT. The CDR3 bases are TGTGCCAGCAACGGGAGGCAGGGGGAGGGTCAGCCCCAGCATTTT. It translates to CASNGRQGEGQPQHF.

The V call is TRBV6-6, the J call TRBJ2-7, with 9 bases identical to TRBD1. The CDR3 length is 13 residues. Germline V gives CDR1 MNHNY, CDR2 SVGAGI (reference sequence). V lost 7 bases and J lost 7; bases outside the gene matches: 8. DNA of the CDR3: TGTGCCAGCAACCAACAGGGGGCGCGGGAGCAGTACTTC. Amino acids: CASNQQGAREQYF.

In its sample, this clonotype was seen once. J is TRBJ2-3 and V is TRBV4-2, with D uncertain. Trimming removed 6 bases at V and 2 bases at J, with 15 bases between. This CDR3 comprises 15 residues. Germline assignment: CDR1 LGHNA and CDR2 YNFKEQ. The CDR3 spells CASRGRRRITDTQYF. The CDR3 nucleotides read TGTGCCAGCAGGGGCCGCCGGAGAATCACAGATACGCAGTATTTT.

This clonotype was detected many times. This chain uses TRBV7-2 with TRBJ1-5, with D maybe TRBD1 (6 bases). Per germline, CDR1 SGHTA and CDR2 FQGNSA. V was pared by 5 bases and J by 4 bases, with 9 bases between. The CDR3 has 13 residues. CDR3 sequence (DNA): TGTGCCAGCAGCCAGGGGAGAAATCAGCCCCAGCATTTT. Amino acid sequence: CASSQGRNQPQHF. Filled out from reference TRBV7-2 and TRBJ1-5, the complete variable domain reads GAGVSQSPSNKVTEKGKDVELRCDPISGHTALYWYRQSLGQGLEFLIYFQGNSAPDKSGLPSDRFSAERTGGSVSTLTIQRTQQEDSAVYLCASSQGRNQPQHFGDGTRLSIL.

This rearrangement joins TRBV27 to TRBJ1-2, with D perhaps matching TRBD1 (5 bases). The ends were cut back, 1 base at V and 0 bases at J, with 9 bases in the middle. The CDR3 is 15 residues long. Per the germline V gene, CDR1 is MNHEY and CDR2 is SMNVEV (reference sequence). In nucleotides, the CDR3 is TGTGCCAGCAGTTTATGGGGGGGTCCTAACTATGGCTACACCTTC. Its translation: CASSLWGGPNYGYTF.

V usage is TRBV12-3 or TRBV12-4 and J usage is TRBJ1-2, with D uncertain. This CDR3 is built from 13 residues. The V end lost 6 bases, the J end lost 8 bases, and 16 bases lay between the germline ends. The CDR3 nucleotides are TGTGCCAGCAGACGAAAGCAGTCGGAGGGCTACACCTTC. Its protein is CASRRKQSEGYTF.

This clonotype showed up just a few times. V usage is TRBV7-2 and J usage is TRBJ1-4, with TRBD1 matching 7 bases. The CDR3 extends over 15 amino acids. V lost 3 bases and J lost 6; bases outside the gene matches: 7. Per the germline V gene, CDR1 is SGHTA and CDR2 is FQGNSA. The CDR3 nucleotides read TGTGCCAGCAGCTTTGACAGGGTAGGGCATGAAAAACTGTTTTTT. Its protein product is CASSFDRVGHEKLFF.